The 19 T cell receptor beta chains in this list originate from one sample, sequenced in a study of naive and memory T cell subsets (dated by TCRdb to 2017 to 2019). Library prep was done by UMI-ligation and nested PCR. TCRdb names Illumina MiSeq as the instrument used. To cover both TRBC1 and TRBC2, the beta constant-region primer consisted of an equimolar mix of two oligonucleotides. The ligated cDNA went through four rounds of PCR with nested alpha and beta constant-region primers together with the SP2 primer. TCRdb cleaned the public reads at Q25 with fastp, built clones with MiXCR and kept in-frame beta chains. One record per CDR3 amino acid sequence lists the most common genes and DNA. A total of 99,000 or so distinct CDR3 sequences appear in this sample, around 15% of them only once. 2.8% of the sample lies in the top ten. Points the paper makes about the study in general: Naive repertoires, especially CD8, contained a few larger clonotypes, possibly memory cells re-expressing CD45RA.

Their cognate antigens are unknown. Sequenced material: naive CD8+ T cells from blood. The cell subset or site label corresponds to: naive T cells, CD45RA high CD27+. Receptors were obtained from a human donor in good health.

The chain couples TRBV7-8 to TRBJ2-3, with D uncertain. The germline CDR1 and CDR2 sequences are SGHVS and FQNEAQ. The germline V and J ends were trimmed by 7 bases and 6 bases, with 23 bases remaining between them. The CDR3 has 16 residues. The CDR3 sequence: CASTTTGSLTTDTQYF. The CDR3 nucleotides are TGTGCCAGCACCACAACCGGGTCCCTCACGACGGATACGCAGTATTTT.

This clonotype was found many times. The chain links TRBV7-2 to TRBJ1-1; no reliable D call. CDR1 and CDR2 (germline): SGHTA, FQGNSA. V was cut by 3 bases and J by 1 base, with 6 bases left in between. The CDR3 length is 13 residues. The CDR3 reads CASSLAGNTEAFF. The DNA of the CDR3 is TGTGCCAGCAGCTTGGCAGGGAACACTGAAGCTTTCTTT.

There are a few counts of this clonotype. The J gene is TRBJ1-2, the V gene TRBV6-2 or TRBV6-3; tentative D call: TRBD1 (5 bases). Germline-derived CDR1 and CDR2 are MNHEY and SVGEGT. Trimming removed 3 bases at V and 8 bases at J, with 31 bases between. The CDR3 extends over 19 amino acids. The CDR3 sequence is CASSYYSAGHRSGISGYTF. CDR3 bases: TGTGCCAGCAGTTATTATAGCGCGGGCCACAGGTCCGGTATAAGCGGCTACACCTTC.

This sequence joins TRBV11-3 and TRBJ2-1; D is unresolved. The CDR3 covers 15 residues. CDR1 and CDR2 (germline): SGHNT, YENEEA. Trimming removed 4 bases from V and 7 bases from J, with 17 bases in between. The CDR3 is CASSSKLKGLNEQFF. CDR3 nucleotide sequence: TGTGCCAGCAGCTCTAAACTCAAGGGTTTGAATGAGCAGTTCTTC.

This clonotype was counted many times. DNA for the CDR3: TGTGCCAGCAGCCCACGTCAGGGGCCGCTCAATTCACCCCTCCACTTT. Protein: CASSPRQGPLNSPLHF. The V call is TRBV12-3 or TRBV12-4, the J call TRBJ1-6, with D possibly TRBD1 on 6 matching bases. CDR3 size: 16 residues. V lost 6 bases and J lost 7, with 19 bases in between.

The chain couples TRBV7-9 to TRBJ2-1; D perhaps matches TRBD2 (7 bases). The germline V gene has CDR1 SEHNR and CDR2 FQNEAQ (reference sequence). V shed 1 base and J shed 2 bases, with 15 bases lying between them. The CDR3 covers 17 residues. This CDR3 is CASSLVAGAFTYNEQFF. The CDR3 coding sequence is TGTGCCAGCAGCTTAGTCGCGGGGGCCTTTACCTACAATGAGCAGTTCTTC.

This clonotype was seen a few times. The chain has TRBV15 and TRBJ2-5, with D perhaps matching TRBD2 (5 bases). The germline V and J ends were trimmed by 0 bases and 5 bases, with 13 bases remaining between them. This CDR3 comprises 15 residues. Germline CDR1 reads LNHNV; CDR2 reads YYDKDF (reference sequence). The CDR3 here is CATSREGLPEETQYF. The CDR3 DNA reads TGTGCCACCAGCAGAGAAGGACTCCCGGAGGAGACCCAGTACTTC.

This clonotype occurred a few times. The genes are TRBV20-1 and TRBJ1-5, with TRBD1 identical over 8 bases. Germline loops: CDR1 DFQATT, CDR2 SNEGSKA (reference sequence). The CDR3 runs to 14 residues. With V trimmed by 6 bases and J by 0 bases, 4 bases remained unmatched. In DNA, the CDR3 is TGCAGTGCGGGGACAGGTTATAGCAATCAGCCCCAGCATTTT. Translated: CSAGTGYSNQPQHF.

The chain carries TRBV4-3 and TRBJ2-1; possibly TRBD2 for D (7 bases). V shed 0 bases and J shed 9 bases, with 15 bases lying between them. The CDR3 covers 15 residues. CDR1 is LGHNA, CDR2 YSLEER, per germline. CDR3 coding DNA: TGCGCCAGCAGCCAAGAGTGGGGGGGGCCAGGTGAGCAGTTCTTC. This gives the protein CASSQEWGGPGEQFF.

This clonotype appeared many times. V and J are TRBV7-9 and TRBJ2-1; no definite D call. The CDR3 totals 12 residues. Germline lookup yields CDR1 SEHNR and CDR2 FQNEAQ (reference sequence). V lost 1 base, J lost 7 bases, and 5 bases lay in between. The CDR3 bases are TGTGCCAGCAGCTTAGAGTGGAATGAGCAGTTCTTC. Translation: CASSLEWNEQFF.

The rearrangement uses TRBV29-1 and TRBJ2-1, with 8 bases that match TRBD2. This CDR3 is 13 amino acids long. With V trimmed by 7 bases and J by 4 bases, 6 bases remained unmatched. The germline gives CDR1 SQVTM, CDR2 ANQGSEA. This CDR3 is CSAGLAGYNEQFF. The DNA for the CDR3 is TGCAGCGCCGGACTAGCAGGGTACAATGAGCAGTTCTTC.

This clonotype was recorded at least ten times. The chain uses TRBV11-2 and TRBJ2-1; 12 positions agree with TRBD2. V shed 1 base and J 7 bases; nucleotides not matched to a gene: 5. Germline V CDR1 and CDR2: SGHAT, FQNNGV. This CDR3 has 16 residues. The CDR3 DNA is TGTGCCAGCAGCTTAGGACTAGCGGGGGATTGGAATGAGCAGTTCTTC. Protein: CASSLGLAGDWNEQFF.

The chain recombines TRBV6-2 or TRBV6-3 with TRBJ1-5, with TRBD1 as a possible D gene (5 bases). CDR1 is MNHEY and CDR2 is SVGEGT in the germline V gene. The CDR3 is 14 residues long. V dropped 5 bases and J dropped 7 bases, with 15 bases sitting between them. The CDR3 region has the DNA TGTGCCAGCAGTACCGGGGGGGGACGGCAGCCCCAGCATTTT. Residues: CASSTGGGRQPQHF.

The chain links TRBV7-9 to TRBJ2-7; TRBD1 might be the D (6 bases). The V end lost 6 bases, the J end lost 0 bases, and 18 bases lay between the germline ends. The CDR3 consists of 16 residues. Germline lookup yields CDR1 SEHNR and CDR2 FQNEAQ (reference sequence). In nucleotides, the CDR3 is TGTGCCAGCAGTACGAGCACGGGACAACTCTCCTACGAGCAGTACTTC. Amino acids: CASSTSTGQLSYEQYF. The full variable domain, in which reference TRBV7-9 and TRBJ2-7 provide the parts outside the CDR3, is DTGVSQNPRHKITKRGQNVTFRCDPISEHNRLYWYRQTLGQGPEFLTYFQNEAQLEKSRLLSDRFSAERPKGSFSTLEIQRTEQGDSAMYLCASSTSTGQLSYEQYFGPGTRLTVT.

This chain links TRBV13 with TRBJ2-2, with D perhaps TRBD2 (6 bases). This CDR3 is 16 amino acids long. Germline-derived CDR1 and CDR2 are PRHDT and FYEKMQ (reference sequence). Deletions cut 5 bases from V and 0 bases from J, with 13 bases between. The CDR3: CASSQAGGTNTGELFF. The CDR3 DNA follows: TGTGCCAGCAGCCAGGCCGGGGGTACGAACACCGGGGAGCTGTTTTTT.

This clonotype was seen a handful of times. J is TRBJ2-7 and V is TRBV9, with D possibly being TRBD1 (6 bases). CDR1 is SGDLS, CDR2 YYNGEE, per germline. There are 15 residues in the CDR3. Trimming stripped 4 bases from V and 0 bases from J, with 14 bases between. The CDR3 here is CASSTSTGISYEQYF. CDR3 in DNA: TGTGCCAGCAGCACCTCAACAGGGATCTCCTACGAGCAGTACTTC.

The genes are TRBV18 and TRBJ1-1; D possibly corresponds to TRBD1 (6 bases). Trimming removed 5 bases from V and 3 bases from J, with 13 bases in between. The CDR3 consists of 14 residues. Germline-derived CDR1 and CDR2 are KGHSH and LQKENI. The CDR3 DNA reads TGTGCCAGCTCAGAAACAGGGTGGGACACTGAAGCTTTCTTT. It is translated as CASSETGWDTEAFF. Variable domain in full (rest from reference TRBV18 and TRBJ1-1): NAGVMQNPRHLVRRRGQEARLRCSPMKGHSHVYWYRQLPEEGLKFMVYLQKENIIDESGMPKERFSAEFPKEGPSILRIQQVVRGDSAAYFCASSETGWDTEAFFGQGTRLTVV.

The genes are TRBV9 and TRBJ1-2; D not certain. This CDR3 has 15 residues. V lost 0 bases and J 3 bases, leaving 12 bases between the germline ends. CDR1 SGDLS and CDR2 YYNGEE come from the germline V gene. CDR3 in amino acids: CASSVVTTGDYGYTF. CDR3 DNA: TGTGCCAGCAGCGTAGTTACTACCGGGGACTATGGCTACACCTTC. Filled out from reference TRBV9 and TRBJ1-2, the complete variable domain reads DSGVTQTPKHLITATGQRVTLRCSPRSGDLSVYWYQQSLDQGLQFLIQYYNGEERAKGNILERFSAQQFPDLHSELNLSSLELGDSALYFCASSVVTTGDYGYTFGSGTRLTVV.

The CDR3: CASSDRLHEDEQYF. CDR3 sequence (DNA): TGTGCCAGCAGTGATCGACTACATGAGGACGAGCAGTACTTC. This chain joins TRBV25-1 and TRBJ2-7, with D possibly TRBD2 on 5 matching bases. Germline lookup yields CDR1 MGHDK and CDR2 SYGVNS. V lost 3 bases to trimming and J lost 5 bases, with 14 bases between them. This CDR3 spans 14 amino acids.